Listed below are T cell receptor beta chains from one sample, sequenced in a study of blood T cell repertoires in COVID-19. The data were produced by immunoSEQ multiplex PCR, yet TCRdb's version contains in-frame clones alone and is incomplete. The sample contains about 250,000 clones, 80% to 85% of which appear only once. The sample comprised PBMCs or T cells enriched from blood (not recorded which). Receptor source: a man aged 50 to 60 who had recovered from COVID-19. Both conserved end residues are part of each CDR3. A D gene is named only where the DNA matches it firmly. Clone size is given for some rows only: seen once, a few or many times, or a class if the clone is expanded.

v_gene	d_gene	abundance	j_gene	CDR3aa	CDR3nt
TRBV6-5	TRBD2	NA	TRBJ2-7	CASSFRTSGAYEQYF	TGTGCCAGCAGTTTCAGGACTAGCGGGGCCTACGAGCAGTACTTC
TRBV10-2	TRBD1	NA	TRBJ1-1	CASSWQGARTEAFF	TGCGCCAGCAGCTGGCAGGGGGCGAGAACTGAAGCTTTCTTT
TRBV3-1/TRBV3-2	TRBD1	once	TRBJ1-6	CASRRTSGTGDSPLHF	TGTGCCAGCAGACGGACATCCGGGACAGGAGATTCACCCCTCCACTTT
TRBV7-6	NA	NA	TRBJ2-4	CASSLNAGPGDIQYF	TGTGCCAGCAGCTTAAATGCGGGGCCGGGGGACATTCAGTACTTC
TRBV2	TRBD1	NA	TRBJ2-5	CASSATNGQAETQYF	TGTGCCAGCAGTGCAACGAACGGACAGGCGGAGACCCAGTACTTC
TRBV5-1	NA	NA	TRBJ2-5	CASSFGQAQETQYF	TGCGCCAGCAGCTTTGGTCAAGCCCAAGAGACCCAGTACTTC
TRBV6-5	TRBD1	NA	TRBJ1-6	CASHSGTATSPLHF	TGTGCCAGCCACTCCGGGACAGCGACTTCACCCCTCCACTTT
TRBV5-3	NA	NA	TRBJ2-2	CARSFLLTTANTGELFF	TGTGCCAGAAGCTTCCTTCTTACGACAGCTAACACCGGGGAGCTGTTTTTT
TRBV4-3	NA	many	TRBJ2-1	CASSQDLGTPQFF	TGCGCCAGCAGCCAAGATCTTGGGACTCCTCAGTTCTTC
TRBV5-1	TRBD1	NA	TRBJ2-7	CASSVGTGGAYEQYF	TGCGCCAGCAGCGTCGGGACAGGGGGCGCCTACGAGCAGTACTTC
TRBV7-9	TRBD1	NA	TRBJ1-2	CASSLDRGQVGYTF	TGTGCCAGCAGCTTAGACAGGGGGCAGGTTGGCTACACCTTC
TRBV5-4	NA	NA	TRBJ2-6	CASSNDRGSGANVLTF	TGTGCCAGCAGCAACGACAGAGGCTCTGGGGCCAACGTCCTGACTTTC
TRBV9	NA	NA	TRBJ2-2	CASSGQQHSVENTGELFF	TGTGCCAGCAGCGGACAACAGCACTCAGTCGAGAACACCGGGGAGCTGTTTTTT
TRBV7-2	NA	NA	TRBJ2-7	CASSRHRTYEQYF	TGTGCCAGCAGCCGTCACAGAACCTACGAGCAGTACTTC
TRBV19	NA	NA	TRBJ1-1	CASSNRNTEAFF	TGTGCCAGTAGCAACAGGAACACTGAAGCTTTCTTT
TRBV7-8	NA	few	TRBJ1-2	CASSLGRQGYGYTF	TGTGCCAGCAGCTTAGGGCGCCAGGGCTATGGCTACACCTTC
TRBV7-9	NA	once	TRBJ1-2	CASDPRPWGLDGYTF	TGTGCCAGCGACCCTCGGCCGTGGGGGCTGGATGGCTACACCTTC
TRBV7-9	NA	NA	TRBJ2-6	CASSLSGAGANVLTF	TGTGCCAGCAGCTTATCAGGTGCTGGGGCCAACGTCCTGACTTTC
TRBV9	NA	NA	TRBJ1-4	CASSGYTTATNEKLFF	TGTGCCAGCAGCGGATATACGACAGCAACTAATGAAAAACTGTTTTTT
TRBV10-3	TRBD1	NA	TRBJ1-2	CAISGTGRGYTF	TGTGCCATCAGTGGGACAGGGCGAGGCTACACCTTC
TRBV28	TRBD1	NA	TRBJ1-5	CASSLAGTGGFGNQPQHF	TGTGCCAGCAGTTTAGCCGGGACAGGGGGATTTGGCAATCAGCCCCAGCATTTT
TRBV5-5	NA	NA	TRBJ1-6	CASSRGPVGRSDSPLHF	TGTGCCAGCAGTCGAGGTCCAGTAGGGAGGAGTGATTCACCCCTCCACTTT
TRBV5-4	TRBD1	NA	TRBJ2-7	CASSLLGQGTYEQYF	TGTGCCAGCAGCTTGTTGGGACAGGGAACCTACGAGCAGTACTTC
TRBV5-6	TRBD1	NA	TRBJ2-7	CASSFGQGSAYEQYF	TGTGCCAGCAGCTTCGGACAGGGCTCGGCCTACGAGCAGTACTTC
TRBV7-9	NA	NA	TRBJ1-2	CASSSRRGDYGYTF	TGTGCCAGCAGCTCCCGGAGGGGAGACTATGGCTACACCTTC
TRBV2	TRBD2	NA	TRBJ2-3	CASKTSFTDTQYF	TGTGCCAGCAAGACTAGCTTCACAGATACGCAGTATTTT
TRBV5-6	NA	NA	TRBJ1-1	CASSSPSGQRGAFF	TGTGCCAGCAGCTCCCCTTCGGGACAAAGAGGCGCTTTCTTT
TRBV3-1/TRBV3-2	NA	NA	TRBJ1-4	CASSQGSATNEKLFF	TGTGCCAGCAGCCAAGGTAGTGCAACTAATGAAAAACTGTTTTTT
TRBV5-1	NA	once	TRBJ2-3	CASSLVTRGGPPDTQYF	TGCGCCAGCAGCTTGGTCACGAGGGGAGGCCCTCCCGATACGCAGTATTTT
TRBV11-1	TRBD1	NA	TRBJ2-7	CASSRLGQGLLYEQYF	TGTGCCAGCAGCCGCCTGGGACAGGGACTCCTCTACGAGCAGTACTTC
TRBV5-1	TRBD1	NA	TRBJ2-7	CASRQQGAYYEQYF	TGCGCCAGCAGGCAACAGGGGGCTTACTACGAGCAGTACTTC
TRBV15	TRBD2	NA	TRBJ2-1	CATSPREGVSYNEQFF	TGTGCCACCAGCCCCCGGGAGGGAGTGTCCTACAATGAGCAGTTCTTC
TRBV12-5	NA	NA	TRBJ1-5	CASGLVLGGTNNQPQHF	TGTGCTAGTGGTTTGGTACTGGGCGGGACGAATAATCAGCCCCAGCATTTT
TRBV6-2/TRBV6-3	TRBD1	NA	TRBJ2-5	CASSLRGPTGGGETQYF	TGTGCCAGCAGTCTCAGAGGGCCGACAGGGGGAGGAGAGACCCAGTACTTC
TRBV7-9	TRBD2	few	TRBJ2-4	CASSLGLAGGDIQYF	TGTGCCAGCAGCTTAGGGCTAGCGGGAGGTGACATTCAGTACTTC
TRBV2	NA	few	TRBJ2-7	CASSESRDQYF	TGTGCCAGCAGTGAATCGCGGGATCAGTACTTC
TRBV12-5	TRBD2	NA	TRBJ2-1	CASGQTTGTSGRPLLYNEQFF	TGTGCTAGTGGCCAGACAACCGGGACTAGCGGGAGGCCCCTCCTATACAATGAGCAGTTCTTC
TRBV6-5	TRBD1	NA	TRBJ1-2	CASSYGQGAGYGYTF	TGTGCCAGCAGTTACGGACAGGGGGCAGGATATGGCTACACCTTC
TRBV19	NA	NA	TRBJ1-1	CASSIGAGRAFF	TGTGCCAGTAGTATTGGTGCCGGGAGGGCTTTCTTT
TRBV2	TRBD1	few	TRBJ1-2	CASRLPKGAAGGYTF	TGTGCCAGCCGTTTACCTAAGGGGGCCGCGGGTGGCTACACCTTC
TRBV28	TRBD2	NA	TRBJ2-7	CASSVRLAGGDEQYF	TGTGCCAGCAGTGTACGACTAGCGGGAGGAGACGAGCAGTACTTC
TRBV19	TRBD2	NA	TRBJ2-3	CASSVGTSGAEDTQYF	TGTGCCAGTAGCGTCGGGACTAGCGGGGCTGAAGATACGCAGTATTTT
TRBV5-4	NA	few	TRBJ2-7	CASSLSGSSYEQYF	TGTGCCAGCAGCTTGTCGGGGAGCTCCTACGAGCAGTACTTC
TRBV18	NA	NA	TRBJ2-5	CASSARPTETQYF	TGTGCCAGCTCAGCTCGCCCTACGGAGACCCAGTACTTC
TRBV5-1	TRBD2	NA	TRBJ2-3	CASSFGGRADTQYF	TGCGCCAGCAGCTTTGGGGGGAGGGCAGATACGCAGTATTTT
TRBV19	TRBD2	NA	TRBJ2-5	CASSGLATRQETQYF	TGTGCCAGTAGCGGACTAGCGACCCGACAAGAGACCCAGTACTTC
TRBV7-2	TRBD1	NA	TRBJ1-2	CASSLQDRGGGYTF	TGTGCCAGCAGCCTCCAGGACAGGGGAGGTGGCTACACCTTC
TRBV2	NA	NA	TRBJ2-7	CASLGGAEQYF	TGTGCCAGCCTAGGGGGGGCCGAGCAGTACTTC
TRBV13	NA	NA	TRBJ2-3	CASSLRGTADTQYF	TGTGCCAGCAGCCTACGGGGGACAGCAGATACGCAGTATTTT
TRBV9	NA	NA	TRBJ2-5	CASSKGHRETQYF	TGTGCCAGCAGCAAGGGACACAGAGAGACCCAGTACTTC
TRBV5-1	NA	many	TRBJ2-1	CASSLLALGRTYNEQFF	TGCGCCAGCAGCTTGCTGGCCCTAGGAAGGACATACAATGAGCAGTTCTTC
TRBV7-6	TRBD2	NA	TRBJ2-2	CASSFAGANTGELFF	TGTGCCAGCAGCTTTGCGGGGGCGAACACCGGGGAGCTGTTTTTT
TRBV21-1	NA	NA	TRBJ2-7	CASSKGTVQAAYEQYF	TGTGCCAGCAGCAAAGGTACAGTCCAGGCAGCCTACGAGCAGTACTTC
TRBV19	NA	NA	TRBJ2-4	CASSIGVSAQAKNIQYF	TGTGCCAGTAGTATTGGAGTCAGCGCACAAGCCAAAAACATTCAGTACTTC
TRBV3-1/TRBV3-2	TRBD1	NA	TRBJ2-7	CASSQGQGSMSEQYF	TGTGCCAGCAGCCAAGGACAGGGAAGTATGAGCGAGCAGTACTTC